The rows below give T cell receptor beta chains drawn from one sample of a study of blood T cell repertoires in COVID-19. Sequencing used immunoSEQ multiplex PCR; TCRdb keeps in-frame clones, though not all of them. The sample yields 200,000 to 250,000 clones, around 83% seen once. Sequenced sample: peripheral blood. Every receptor here comes from a woman in her fifties or sixties with acute or convalescent COVID-19. CDR3s include the opening cysteine and the closing phenylalanine or tryptophan. The D gene is left open where the match is weak. For some rows the clone size is stated as once, few or many, or as a class when expanded; others skip it.

d_call clone_size j_call v_call cdr3_aa cdr3_nt
NA few TRBJ2-7 TRBV6-5 CASSYSGAGYEQYF TGTGCCAGCAGTTACTCGGGGGCAGGTTACGAGCAGTACTTC
NA NA TRBJ2-3 TRBV18 CASSPPRGQSDRTDTQYF TGTGCCAGCTCACCACCCCGAGGGCAGTCAGATCGCACAGATACGCAGTATTTT
NA NA TRBJ2-7 TRBV6-5 CASRHTYEQYF TGTGCCAGCAGGCACACCTACGAGCAGTACTTC
TRBD2 NA TRBJ2-1 TRBV9 CASRATSGGGNEQFF TGTGCCAGCAGGGCGACTAGCGGGGGTGGCAATGAGCAGTTCTTC
NA NA TRBJ1-2 TRBV6-5 CASSPINRDYGYTF TGTGCCAGCAGTCCCATCAACAGGGACTATGGCTACACCTTC
NA NA TRBJ2-7 TRBV19 CASSLGWAGSNEQYF TGTGCCAGTAGTCTCGGTTGGGCGGGTTCCAACGAGCAGTACTTC
NA NA TRBJ2-5 TRBV30 CAWSVASEATQYF TGTGCCTGGAGTGTCGCGAGCGAGGCGACCCAGTACTTC
NA NA TRBJ2-2 TRBV5-4 CASSPRSNTGELFF TGTGCCAGCAGCCCACGGTCCAACACCGGGGAGCTGTTTTTT
TRBD1 NA TRBJ1-5 TRBV12-5 CASGLAWWDRGRGGQPQHF TGTGCTAGTGGTTTGGCGTGGTGGGACAGGGGGCGAGGAGGCCAGCCCCAGCATTTT
TRBD1 NA TRBJ2-5 TRBV5-4 CASSLGQGAWETQYF TGTGCCAGCAGCCTGGGACAGGGGGCATGGGAGACCCAGTACTTC
TRBD1 NA TRBJ1-4 TRBV5-1 CASSRDRGEKLFF TGCGCCAGCAGCCGGGACAGAGGGGAAAAACTGTTTTTT
NA few TRBJ2-3 TRBV5-1 CASGGDWSTDTQYF TGCGCCAGCGGAGGGGACTGGTCCACAGATACGCAGTATTTT
TRBD1 NA TRBJ1-1 TRBV27 CASRKRQGTEAFF TGTGCCAGCAGAAAACGACAGGGTACTGAAGCTTTCTTT
TRBD1 NA TRBJ2-7 TRBV2 CASSEGQSIYEQYF TGTGCCAGCAGTGAGGGACAGAGCATCTACGAGCAGTACTTC
TRBD1 NA TRBJ1-5 TRBV6-2/TRBV6-3 CASSYPDRGPREEVIF TGTGCCAGCAGTTACCCTGACAGGGGGCCCAGAGAGGAGGTAATTTTT
NA NA TRBJ1-1 TRBV28 CASSTIDRNTEAFF TGTGCCAGCAGTACAATCGACAGGAACACTGAAGCTTTCTTT
NA few TRBJ1-5 TRBV3-1/TRBV3-2 CASSGGQQGNQPQHF TGTGCCAGCAGCGGGGGCCAGCAGGGCAATCAGCCCCAGCATTTT
TRBD1 NA TRBJ1-2 TRBV28 CASSFGQGDIYGYTF TGTGCCAGCAGTTTTGGACAGGGGGATATCTATGGCTACACCTTC
TRBD2 once TRBJ2-1 TRBV7-3 CASSSGGNEQFF TGTGCCAGCAGCTCCGGGGGGAATGAGCAGTTCTTC
TRBD2 NA TRBJ2-5 TRBV7-9 CASSFGLAVETQYF TGTGCCAGCAGCTTCGGACTAGCGGTAGAGACCCAGTACTTC
TRBD1 NA TRBJ2-7 TRBV11-3 CASGTGGEQYF TGTGCCAGCGGGACAGGGGGCGAGCAGTACTTC
TRBD2 NA TRBJ2-3 TRBV4-3 CASSQDVTSGGTDTQYF TGCGCCAGCAGCCAAGATGTAACTAGCGGGGGGACAGATACGCAGTATTTT
TRBD2 NA TRBJ2-3 TRBV2 CASSQTSGRSDTQYF TGTGCCAGCAGTCAGACTAGCGGGAGATCGGATACGCAGTATTTT
NA NA TRBJ2-7 TRBV27 CASATTPPYEQYF TGTGCCAGCGCTACTACGCCCCCCTACGAGCAGTACTTC
TRBD1 NA TRBJ1-1 TRBV11-1 CASSVGTETEAFF TGTGCCAGCAGCGTCGGGACAGAGACTGAAGCTTTCTTT
NA NA TRBJ2-1 TRBV28 CASVVGGPSYNEQFF TGTGCCAGCGTAGTAGGAGGCCCGAGCTACAATGAGCAGTTCTTC
TRBD1 NA TRBJ1-5 TRBV18 CASSQTGGVGSNQPQHF TGTGCCAGCTCGCAGACAGGGGGCGTGGGCAGCAATCAGCCCCAGCATTTT
NA NA TRBJ1-2 TRBV7-8 CASSLDRRPSVAGYGYTF TGTGCCAGCAGCTTAGATCGACGGCCGTCGGTGGCAGGGTATGGCTACACCTTC
NA NA TRBJ1-6 TRBV11-1 CASSEKFSPLHF TGTGCCAGCAGCGAGAAGTTTTCACCCCTCCACTTT
NA NA TRBJ2-2 TRBV19 CASSITGVHTGELFF TGTGCCAGTAGTATTACGGGGGTGCACACCGGGGAGCTGTTTTTT
NA once TRBJ2-5 TRBV14 CASSQEFQGGKETQYF TGTGCCAGCAGCCAAGAATTCCAGGGAGGTAAAGAGACCCAGTACTTC
NA NA TRBJ1-6 TRBV11-2 CASSLDTGVGSPLHF TGTGCCAGCAGCTTAGATACCGGGGTAGGCTCACCCCTCCACTTT
TRBD2 NA TRBJ2-3 TRBV3-1/TRBV3-2 CASSQAASGTFTDTQYF TGTGCCAGCAGCCAAGCTGCTAGCGGGACTTTCACAGATACGCAGTATTTT
TRBD1 once TRBJ1-5 TRBV9 CASSRGTGNNQPQHF TGTGCCAGCAGCCGAGGGACAGGCAACAATCAGCCCCAGCATTTT
NA NA TRBJ1-6 TRBV27 CASSLESPVLNSPLHF TGTGCCAGCAGCCTCGAATCCCCAGTGTTGAATTCACCCCTCCACTTT